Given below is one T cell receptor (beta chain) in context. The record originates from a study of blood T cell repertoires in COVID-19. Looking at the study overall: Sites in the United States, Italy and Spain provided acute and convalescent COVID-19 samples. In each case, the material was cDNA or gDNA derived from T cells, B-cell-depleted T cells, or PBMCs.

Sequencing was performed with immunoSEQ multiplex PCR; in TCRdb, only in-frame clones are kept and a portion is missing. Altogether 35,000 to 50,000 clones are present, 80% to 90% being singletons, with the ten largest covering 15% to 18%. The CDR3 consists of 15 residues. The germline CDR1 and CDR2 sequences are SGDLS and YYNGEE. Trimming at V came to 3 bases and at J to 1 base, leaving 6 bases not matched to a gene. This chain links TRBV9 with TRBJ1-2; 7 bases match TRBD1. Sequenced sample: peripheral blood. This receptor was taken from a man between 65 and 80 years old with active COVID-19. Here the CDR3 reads CASSAGQDLNYGYTF. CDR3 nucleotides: TGTGCCAGCAGCGCCGGACAGGACCTTAACTATGGCTACACCTTC.